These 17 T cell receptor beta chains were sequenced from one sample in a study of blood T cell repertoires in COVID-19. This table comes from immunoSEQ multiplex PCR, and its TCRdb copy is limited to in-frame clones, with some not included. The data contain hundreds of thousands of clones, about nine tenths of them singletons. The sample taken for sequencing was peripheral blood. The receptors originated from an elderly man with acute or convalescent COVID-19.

CDR3 region: CASRLTGGSNQPQHF. CDR3 nucleotide sequence: TGTGCCAGCAGGTTGACAGGGGGCAGCAATCAGCCCCAGCATTTT. The chain links TRBV6-5 to TRBJ1-5; 10 bases match TRBD1. Looked up from germline, CDR1 is MNHEY and CDR2 is SVGAGI. The CDR3 consists of 15 residues. V gave up 6 bases and J gave up 1 base; unmatched junction bases: 3.

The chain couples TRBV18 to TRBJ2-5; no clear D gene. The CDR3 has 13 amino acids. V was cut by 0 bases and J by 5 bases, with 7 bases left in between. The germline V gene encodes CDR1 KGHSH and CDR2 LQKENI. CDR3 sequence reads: CASSPPVGETQYF. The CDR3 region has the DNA TGTGCCAGCTCACCACCCGTCGGGGAGACCCAGTACTTC.

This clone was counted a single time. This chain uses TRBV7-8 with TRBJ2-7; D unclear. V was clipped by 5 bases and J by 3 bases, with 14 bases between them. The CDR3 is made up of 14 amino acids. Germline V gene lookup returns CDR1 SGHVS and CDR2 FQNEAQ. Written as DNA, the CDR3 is TGTGCCAGCAGCCCAGCTCTACTGAGCTACGAGCAGTACGTC. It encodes CASSPALLSYEQYV.

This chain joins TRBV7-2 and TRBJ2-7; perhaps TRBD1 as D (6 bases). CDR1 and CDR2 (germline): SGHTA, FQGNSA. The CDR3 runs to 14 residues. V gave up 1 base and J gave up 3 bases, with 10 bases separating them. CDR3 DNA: TGTGCCAGCAGCTTAGTTCTCAGGGGCTACGAGCAGTACTTC. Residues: CASSLVLRGYEQYF.

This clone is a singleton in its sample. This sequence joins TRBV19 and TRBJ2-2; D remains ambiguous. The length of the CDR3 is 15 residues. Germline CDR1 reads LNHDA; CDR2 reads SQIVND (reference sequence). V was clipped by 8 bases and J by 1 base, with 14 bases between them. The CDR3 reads CASLPQQVNTGELFF. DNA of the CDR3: TGTGCCAGTCTCCCCCAGCAGGTGAACACCGGGGAGCTGTTTTTT.

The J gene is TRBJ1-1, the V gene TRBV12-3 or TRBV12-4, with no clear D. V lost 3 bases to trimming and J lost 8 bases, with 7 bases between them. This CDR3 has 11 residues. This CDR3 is CASSFGPEAFF. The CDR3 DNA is TGTGCCAGCAGTTTTGGGCCCGAAGCTTTCTTT.

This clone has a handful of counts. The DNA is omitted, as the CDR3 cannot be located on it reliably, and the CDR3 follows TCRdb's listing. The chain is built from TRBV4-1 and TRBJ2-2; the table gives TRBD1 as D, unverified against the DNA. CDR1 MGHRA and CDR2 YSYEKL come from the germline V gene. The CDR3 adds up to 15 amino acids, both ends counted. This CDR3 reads CASSQYAGGTGSCFF.

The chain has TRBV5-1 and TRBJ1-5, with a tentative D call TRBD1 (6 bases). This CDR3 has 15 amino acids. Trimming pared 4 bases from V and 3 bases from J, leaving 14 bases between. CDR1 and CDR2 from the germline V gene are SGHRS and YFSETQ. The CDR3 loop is CASSQGPGDNQPQHF. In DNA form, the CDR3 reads TGCGCCAGCAGCCAAGGGCCAGGGGACAATCAGCCCCAGCATTTT.

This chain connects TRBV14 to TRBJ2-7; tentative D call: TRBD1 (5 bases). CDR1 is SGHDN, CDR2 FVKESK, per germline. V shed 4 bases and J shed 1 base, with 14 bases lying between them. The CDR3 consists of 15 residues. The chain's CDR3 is CASSPRGARSYEQYF. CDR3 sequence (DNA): TGTGCCAGCAGCCCCCGTGGGGCGCGGTCCTACGAGCAGTACTTC.

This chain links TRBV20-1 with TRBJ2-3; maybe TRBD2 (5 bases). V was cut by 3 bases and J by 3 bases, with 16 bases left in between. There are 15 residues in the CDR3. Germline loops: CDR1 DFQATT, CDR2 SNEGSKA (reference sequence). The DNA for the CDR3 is TGCAGTGCTAGTCGCGCCCCGGGCGGGACAGATACGCAGTATTTT. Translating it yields CSASRAPGGTDTQYF.

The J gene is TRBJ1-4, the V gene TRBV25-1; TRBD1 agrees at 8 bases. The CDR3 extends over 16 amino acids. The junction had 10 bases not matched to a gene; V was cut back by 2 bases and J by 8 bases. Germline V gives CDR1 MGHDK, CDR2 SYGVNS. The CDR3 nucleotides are TGTGCCAGCAGTGAACGGAGGACAGGGAGGGCGGAAAAACTGTTTTTT. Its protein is CASSERRTGRAEKLFF.

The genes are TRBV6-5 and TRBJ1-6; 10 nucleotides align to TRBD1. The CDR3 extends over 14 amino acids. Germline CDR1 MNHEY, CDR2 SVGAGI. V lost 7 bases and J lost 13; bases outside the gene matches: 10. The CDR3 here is CASKLQGQGIPLHF. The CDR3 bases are TGTGCCAGCAAGCTCCAGGGACAGGGGATCCCCCTCCACTTT.

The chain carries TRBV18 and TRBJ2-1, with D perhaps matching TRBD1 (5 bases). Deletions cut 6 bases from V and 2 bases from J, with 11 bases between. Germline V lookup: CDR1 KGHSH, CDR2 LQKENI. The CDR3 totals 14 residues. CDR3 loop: CASSPDTTYNEQFF. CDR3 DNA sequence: TGTGCCAGCTCCCCGGACACGACCTACAATGAGCAGTTCTTC.

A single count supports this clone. CDR3 in DNA: TGTGCCAGTAGTATAGCGGGGGGAGAGAACTATGGCTACACCTTC. Residues: CASSIAGGENYGYTF. V gene TRBV19 combines with J gene TRBJ1-2, with D maybe TRBD1 (5 bases). V lost 1 base to trimming and J lost 2 bases, with 11 bases between them. CDR1 LNHDA and CDR2 SQIVND come from the germline V gene (reference sequence). CDR3 length: 15 amino acids.

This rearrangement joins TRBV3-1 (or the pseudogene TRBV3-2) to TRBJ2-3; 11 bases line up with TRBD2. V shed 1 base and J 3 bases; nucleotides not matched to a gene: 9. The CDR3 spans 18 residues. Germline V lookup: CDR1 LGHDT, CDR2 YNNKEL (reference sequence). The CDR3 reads CASSQVALAGGGTDTQYF. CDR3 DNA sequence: TGTGCCAGCAGCCAAGTCGCCCTAGCGGGAGGTGGGACAGATACGCAGTATTTT.

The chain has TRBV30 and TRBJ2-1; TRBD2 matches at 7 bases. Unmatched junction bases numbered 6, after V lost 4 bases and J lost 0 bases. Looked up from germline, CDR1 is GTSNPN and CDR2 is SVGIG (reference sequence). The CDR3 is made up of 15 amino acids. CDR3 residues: CAWTSGLSSYNEQFF. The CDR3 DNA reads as TGTGCCTGGACTAGCGGACTCAGCTCCTACAATGAGCAGTTCTTC.

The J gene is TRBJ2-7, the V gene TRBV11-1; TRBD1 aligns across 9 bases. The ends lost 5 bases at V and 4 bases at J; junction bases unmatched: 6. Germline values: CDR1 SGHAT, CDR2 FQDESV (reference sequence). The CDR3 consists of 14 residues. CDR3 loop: CASSHDRGVYEQYF. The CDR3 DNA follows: TGTGCCAGCAGCCACGACAGGGGGGTTTACGAGCAGTACTTC. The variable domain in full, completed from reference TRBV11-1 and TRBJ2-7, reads EAEVAQSPRYKITEKSQAVAFWCDPISGHATLYWYRQILGQGPELLVQFQDESVVDDSQLPKDRFSAERLKGVDSTLKIQPAELGDSAMYLCASSHDRGVYEQYFGPGTRLTVT.